These 10 T cell receptor delta chains originate from one sample sequenced in a study of gamma-delta T cells after stem cell transplantation. TCRdb called clones from the RT-PCR reads again using CATT. The data hold around 16,000 delta-chain clones, with 9.4% observed a single time. Sequenced sample: gamma-delta T cells. Source of these receptors: a human donor. It is not recorded whose cells these are; they may come from a transplant donor.

Remarks on this clone: This DNA's translation differs at residues 11 and 12 from TCRdb's protein, which comes from a much larger clone; a read error is likely, and the protein shown is translated from the DNA. Additional DNA sequences in this sample encode the identical CDR3. V is TRDV2 and J is TRDJ1; 7 bases fit TRDD3. The CDR3 extends over 16 amino acids. The trim removed 0 bases at V and 6 bases at J, leaving 12 bases unmatched. The germline CDR1 and CDR2 sequences are GEAIGNYY and EKD. The CDR3 sequence is CACDTVGDSMVYKLIF. As DNA, the CDR3 is TGTGCCTGTGACACCGTAGGGGATAGTATGGTCTATAAACTCATCTTT.

Regarding this clone: The protein TCRdb gives is from a much larger clone and does not agree with this DNA's translation at residue 13, likely a read error; the protein shown here comes from the DNA. This rearrangement joins TRDV1 to TRDJ1; 8 bases match TRDD3. The V and J ends lost 4 bases and 0 bases, in that order; junction bases with no gene match: 28. CDR3 length: 23 amino acids. Germline V gene data show CDR1 as TSWWSYY and CDR2 as QGS. The CDR3 nucleotides are TGTGCTCTTGGGGTTATTAGTCCCGGAAAAACCTACTTGGGGATACAGTACACCGATAAACTCATCTTT. Translated: CALGVISPGKTYLGIQYTDKLIF.

This clone was observed a handful of times. The mismatch at residue 15 between this DNA's translation and the TCRdb protein of a much larger clone likely reflects a read error; the protein shown is translated from the DNA. The chain is built from TRDV2 and TRDJ3; 8 bases fit TRDD3. Germline CDR1 and CDR2: GEAIGNYY and EKD. CDR3 length: 22 amino acids. The CDR3 coding sequence is TGTGCCTGTGACAGCGGAGAACGCTGGGGGACACCTCGCTCCCGGGACACCCGACAGATGTTTTTC. Its protein product is CACDSGERWGTPRSRDTRQMFF.

Comment on this clone: Given a much more abundant clone one base away, this may be a read error. Other DNA sequences in the sample encode the same CDR3. The rearrangement uses TRDV1 and TRDJ1; D ambiguous. The CDR3 is 20 amino acids. The germline CDR1 and CDR2 sequences are TSWWSYY and QGS. With 0 bases removed from V and 0 bases from J, the gap between germline ends came to 23 bases. CDR3 in DNA: TGTGCTCTTGGGGAACTTCCCTCTCCCCTGTCTAGAGCGTACACCGATAAACTCATCTTT. This gives the protein CALGELPSPLSRAYTDKLIF.

This clone was recorded a few times. A far more abundant clone sits one base away, making this likely a read error. Additional DNA sequences in this sample encode the identical CDR3. V gene TRDV2 combines with J gene TRDJ1; D ambiguous. With 7 bases removed from V and 2 bases from J, the gap between germline ends came to 22 bases. The germline gives CDR1 GEAIGNYY, CDR2 EKD. This CDR3 has 16 residues. The DNA of the CDR3 is TGTGCCTGCGACGTAATGGGAGAAACAGCGACCGATAAACTCATCTTT. This gives the protein CACDVMGETATDKLIF.

Regarding this clone: This DNA's translation and the protein TCRdb lists, from a much larger clone, do not match at residue 5, likely due to a read error; the protein shown is translated from the DNA. V is TRDV2 and J is TRDJ3, with 8 positions matching TRDD3. V shed 3 bases and J 0 bases; nucleotides not matched to a gene: 21. The CDR3 length is 23 residues. In germline, CDR1 is GEAIGNYY, CDR2 EKD. The CDR3 DNA reads as TGTGCCTGTGACGCCGCGCCTACTGGGGGCCCCAACCTAAGCTCCTGGGACACCCGACAGATGTTTTTC. This codes for CACDAAPTGGPNLSSWDTRQMFF.

This clone occurred a few times. The TCRdb protein comes from a much larger clone and disagrees with this DNA's translation at residue 4, likely due to a read error; the protein given here is derived from the DNA. The V call is TRDV2, the J call TRDJ1; 10 bases are a match to TRDD3. Losses at the gene ends were 4 bases for V and 0 bases for J; bases not matched to a gene: 10. The CDR3 has 17 amino acids. CDR1 and CDR2 from the germline V gene are GEAIGNYY and EKD. The CDR3: CACETLGDMINTDKLIF. In DNA form, the CDR3 reads TGTGCCTGTGAGACCCTGGGGGATATGATTAACACCGATAAACTCATCTTT.

The chain recombines TRDV2 with TRDJ1; 10 bases line up with TRDD3. Germline lookup yields CDR1 GEAIGNYY and CDR2 EKD. The CDR3 runs to 22 residues. J lost 6 bases, V lost 1 base, and 28 bases had no gene match. The CDR3 reads CACDTVGTGGFSHLEYPYKLIF. CDR3 nucleotide sequence: TGTGCCTGTGACACGGTGGGAACTGGGGGATTCAGTCACTTAGAGTACCCCTATAAACTCATCTTT.

This clone has ten or more counts. The chain recombines TRDV3 with TRDJ1; D perhaps matches TRDD3 (6 bases). The CDR3 consists of 20 residues. Looked up from germline, CDR1 is TVYSNPD and CDR2 is GDNSRS (reference sequence). Between the trimmed V and J ends, which lost 4 bases and 0 bases, there was a span of 33 bases. The CDR3 region is CASGDSTTTVGMANTDKLIF. CDR3 sequence (DNA): TGTGCCTCAGGGGACTCTACGACGACTGTGGGGATGGCCAACACCGATAAACTCATCTTT.

With regard to this clone: The protein recorded in TCRdb does not match the translated DNA at residue 9; the protein presented here comes from translating the DNA. V and J are TRDV2 and TRDJ1; 7 bases map to TRDD3. The V segment lost 2 bases and the J segment 2 bases; nucleotides outside the gene matches: 19. In germline, CDR1 is GEAIGNYY, CDR2 EKD. The CDR3 is 19 amino acids. CDR3 loop: CACDKSYRQGDSVTDKLIF. The DNA of the CDR3 is TGTGCCTGTGACAAGAGCTACAGACAGGGGGATTCGGTGACCGATAAACTCATCTTT.